The source of this TCR beta chain is a study of blood T cell repertoires in COVID-19. The germline CDR1 and CDR2 sequences are MNHEY and SVGAGI. V gave up 7 bases and J gave up 1 base, with 11 bases separating them. The CDR3 spans 15 residues. Profiled with immunoSEQ multiplex PCR; TCRdb holds only in-frame clones, not every one. The sample records 300,000 to 400,000 clones, 87% being singletons. In Cohort 3, a recovered donor had either two negative PCRs, clearance, or symptom resolution. Sequencing was carried out using PBMCs or T cells enriched from blood (not recorded which). The clonotype was recovered from a woman in her twenties or thirties who had recovered from COVID-19. V is TRBV6-5 and J is TRBJ2-6, with D tentatively TRBD1 (6 bases). The CDR3 reads CASTVGASGANVLTF. In nucleotides, the CDR3 is TGTGCCAGCACGGTGGGGGCTTCTGGGGCCAACGTCCTGACTTTC.